The rows below give T cell receptor beta chains drawn from one sample of a study of blood T cell repertoires in COVID-19. Some clones are missing from TCRdb's copy, which holds only in-frame ones; the method was immunoSEQ multiplex PCR. Of nearly 55,000 clones detected, about 86% appear once; the ten largest clones hold 10% to 15%. The material sequenced was peripheral blood. Receptor source: a man aged 65 to 85 with active COVID-19. Each CDR3 is given with its conserved first and last residue. D genes are given only for firm matches. Clone size is shown for a subset of rows, as once, few, many or a class of expanded clone.

>TRBJ2-2|.|TRBV9|.
CASSVGPVSGNTGELFF
TGTGCCAGCAGCGTAGGTCCTGTCTCGGGGAACACCGGGGAGCTGTTTTTT
>TRBJ2-5|.|TRBV7-2|.
CASSFQRGGETQYF
TGTGCCAGCAGCTTCCAACGGGGTGGTGAGACCCAGTACTTC
>TRBJ2-3|.|TRBV7-3|.
CASSSSGASDTQYF
TGTGCCAGCAGCTCATCGGGAGCCTCAGATACGCAGTATTTT
>TRBJ1-2|.|TRBV11-2|.
CASSLGLGTFGGYTF
TGTGCCAGCAGCTTAGGTCTGGGGACATTTGGTGGCTACACCTTC
>TRBJ2-3|.|TRBV5-1|.
CASSSQPGTDTQYF
TGCGCCAGCAGCAGCCAGCCAGGGACAGATACGCAGTATTTT
>TRBJ2-1|.|TRBV7-3|TRBD2
CASSFSGGKDNEQFF
TGTGCCAGCAGCTTTAGCGGGGGGAAAGACAATGAGCAGTTCTTC
>TRBJ1-1|.|TRBV5-4|.
CASSRGTENTEAFF
TGTGCCAGCAGCCGCGGGACCGAGAACACTGAAGCTTTCTTT
>TRBJ2-5|.|TRBV6-5|TRBD2
CASSYSAGDPETQYF
TGTGCCAGCAGTTACTCGGCGGGGGACCCAGAGACCCAGTACTTC
>TRBJ2-7|once|TRBV7-8|.
CASSLDRTAEQYF
TGTGCCAGCAGCTTAGATAGAACAGCCGAGCAGTACTTC
>TRBJ2-7|.|TRBV27|TRBD1
CASRAGTGVDEQYF
TGTGCCAGCAGGGCCGGGACAGGGGTCGACGAGCAGTACTTC
>TRBJ2-7|.|TRBV24-1|.
CATGPPGVHEQYF
TGTGCCACCGGGCCCCCAGGGGTCCACGAGCAGTACTTC
>TRBJ2-3|few|TRBV11-3|TRBD1
CASSLGQGAEDTQYF
TGTGCCAGCAGCTTAGGGCAGGGGGCCGAAGATACGCAGTATTTT
>TRBJ2-7|.|TRBV5-1|.
CASSLVNNPYEQYF
TGCGCCAGCAGCTTAGTGAACAACCCCTACGAGCAGTACTTC
>TRBJ1-1|.|TRBV4-1|TRBD1
CASSRETGWGTEAFF
TGCGCCAGCAGCCGAGAGACAGGGTGGGGGACTGAAGCTTTCTTT
>TRBJ2-7|.|TRBV7-9|.
CASSQQGRGVQYF
TGTGCCAGCAGCCAACAGGGGCGGGGGGTGCAGTACTTC
>TRBJ1-2|.|TRBV19|TRBD1
CASSGTGLQTWAGYGYTF
TGTGCCAGTAGTGGGACAGGGCTCCAGACATGGGCGGGCTATGGCTACACCTTC
>TRBJ1-2|.|TRBV5-1|TRBD1
CASSLDPGTGKDGYTF
TGCGCCAGCAGCTTGGACCCAGGGACAGGGAAAGATGGCTACACCTTC
>TRBJ1-6|.|TRBV5-1|.
CASSPGQYNSPLHF
TGCGCCAGCAGTCCCGGACAGTATAATTCACCCCTCCACTTT
>TRBJ2-7|.|TRBV7-2|TRBD1
CASGQVAPYEQYF
TGTGCCAGCGGACAGGTCGCACCCTACGAGCAGTACTTC
>TRBJ1-2|.|TRBV19|.
CASSYDRNYGYTF
TGTGCCAGTAGTTACGACAGGAACTATGGCTACACCTTC
>TRBJ1-2|.|TRBV5-6|TRBD1
CASSLLDRGQGYTF
TGTGCCAGCAGCTTGCTAGACAGGGGGCAAGGCTACACCTTC
>TRBJ2-1|.|TRBV10-3|.
CAISESKGVNEQFF
TGTGCCATCAGTGAGTCGAAAGGGGTCAATGAGCAGTTCTTC